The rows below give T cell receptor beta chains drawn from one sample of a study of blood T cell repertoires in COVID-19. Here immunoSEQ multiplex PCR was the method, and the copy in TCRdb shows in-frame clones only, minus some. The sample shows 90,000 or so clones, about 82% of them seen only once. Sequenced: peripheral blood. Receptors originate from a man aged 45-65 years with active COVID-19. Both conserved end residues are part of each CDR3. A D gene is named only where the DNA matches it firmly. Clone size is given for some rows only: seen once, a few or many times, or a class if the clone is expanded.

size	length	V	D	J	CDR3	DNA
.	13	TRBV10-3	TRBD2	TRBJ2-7	CAISKRGSYEQYF	TGTGCCATCAGCAAGCGGGGATCCTACGAGCAGTACTTC
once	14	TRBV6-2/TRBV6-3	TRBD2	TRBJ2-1	CASSHSGPYNEQFF	TGTGCCAGCAGCCATAGCGGGCCCTACAATGAGCAGTTCTTC
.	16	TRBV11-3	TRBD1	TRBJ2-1	CASSLSWDRVRVQQFF	TGTGCCAGCAGCTTATCGTGGGACAGGGTGAGAGTCCAGCAGTTCTTC
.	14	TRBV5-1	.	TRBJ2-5	CASSLERPQETQYF	TGCGCCAGCAGCTTGGAGCGGCCGCAAGAGACCCAGTACTTC
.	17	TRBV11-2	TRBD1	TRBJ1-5	CASSLGGQGPLYQPQHF	TGTGCCAGCAGCTTAGGAGGACAGGGTCCGTTATATCAGCCCCAGCATTTT
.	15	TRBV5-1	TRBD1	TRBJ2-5	CASSLLAGGVETQYF	TGCGCCAGCAGCTTGCTGGCAGGGGGCGTCGAGACCCAGTACTTC
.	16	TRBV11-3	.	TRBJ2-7	CASSSTEGAGSYEQYF	TGTGCCAGCAGCTCCACGGAGGGCGCGGGGTCCTACGAGCAGTACTTC
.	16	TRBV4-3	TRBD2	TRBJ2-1	CASSQGVAGGPDEQFF	TGCGCCAGCAGCCAAGGCGTTGCGGGGGGGCCCGATGAGCAGTTCTTC
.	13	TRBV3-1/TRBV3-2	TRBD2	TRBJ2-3	CASSGRGTDTQYF	TGTGCCAGCAGCGGGAGGGGCACAGATACGCAGTATTTT
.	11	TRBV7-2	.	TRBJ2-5	CASSSLETQYF	TGTGCCAGCAGCTCACTAGAAACACAGTACTTC
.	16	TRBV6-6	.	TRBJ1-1	CASSTRDLRWGTEAFF	TGTGCCAGCAGTACCCGGGACTTAAGATGGGGCACTGAAGCTTTCTTT
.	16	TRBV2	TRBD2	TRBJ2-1	CASSERASGGWNEQFF	TGTGCCAGCAGTGAACGGGCTAGCGGGGGGTGGAATGAGCAGTTCTTC
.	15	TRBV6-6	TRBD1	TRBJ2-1	CASSENRGYYNEQFF	TGTGCCAGCAGTGAGAACAGGGGGTATTACAATGAGCAGTTCTTC
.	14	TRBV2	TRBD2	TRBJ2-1	CASNAGGLNNEQFF	TGTGCCAGCAACGCGGGGGGCCTCAACAATGAGCAGTTCTTC
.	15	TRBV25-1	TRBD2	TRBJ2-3	CASSEFGGGTDTQYF	TGTGCCAGCAGTGAATTTGGGGGAGGGACAGATACGCAGTATTTT
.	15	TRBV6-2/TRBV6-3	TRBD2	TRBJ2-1	CASSPTSGLYNEQFF	TGTGCCAGCAGCCCGACTAGCGGGCTATACAATGAGCAGTTCTTC
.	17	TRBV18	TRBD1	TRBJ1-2	CASSPSPQGGGRGGYTF	TGTGCCAGCTCACCATCCCCACAGGGGGGGGGTAGAGGCGGCTACACCTTC
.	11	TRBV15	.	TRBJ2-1	CATSGRNEQFF	TGTGCCACCTCGGGTAGAAATGAGCAGTTCTTC
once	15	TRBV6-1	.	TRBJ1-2	CASSEGGAAPTGYTF	TGTGCCAGCAGTGAAGGAGGCGCTGCCCCAACTGGCTACACCTTC
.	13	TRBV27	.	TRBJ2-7	CASSRGRNYEQYF	TGTGCCAGCAGCAGGGGCCGCAACTACGAGCAGTACTTC
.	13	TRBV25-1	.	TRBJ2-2	CASSDTNTGELFF	TGTGCCAGCAGTGATACTAACACCGGGGAGCTGTTTTTT
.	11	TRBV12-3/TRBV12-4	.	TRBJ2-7	CASSFSYEQYF	TGTGCCAGCAGTTTTAGCTACGAGCAGTACTTC
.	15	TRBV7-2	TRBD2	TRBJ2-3	CASSLVAGFTDTQYF	TGTGCCAGCAGCTTAGTAGCGGGGTTCACAGATACGCAGTATTTT
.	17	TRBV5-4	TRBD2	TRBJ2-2	CASSQSGLAGGAGELFF	TGTGCCAGCAGTCAGTCAGGACTAGCGGGAGGCGCCGGGGAGCTGTTTTTT
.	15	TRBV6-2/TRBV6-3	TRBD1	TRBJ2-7	CASSPGQGASYEQYF	TGTGCCAGCAGTCCAGGACAGGGGGCATCTTACGAGCAGTACTTC
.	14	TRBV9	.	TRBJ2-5	CASSVGVHPETQYF	TGTGCCAGCAGCGTAGGAGTCCACCCAGAGACCCAGTACTTC
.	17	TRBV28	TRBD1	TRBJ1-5	CASSYSGTGVGNQPQHF	TGTGCCAGCAGCTACTCCGGGACAGGGGTTGGCAATCAGCCCCAGCATTTT
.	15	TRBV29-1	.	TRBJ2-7	CSVGPSGEVPYEQYF	TGCAGCGTTGGACCATCAGGGGAAGTTCCCTACGAGCAGTACTTC
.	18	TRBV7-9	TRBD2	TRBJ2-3	CASSPLTTRLAPTDTQYF	TGTGCCAGCAGCCCCCTAACTACCCGACTAGCTCCCACAGATACGCAGTATTTT
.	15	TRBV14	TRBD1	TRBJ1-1	CASRGTGQGGREAFF	TGTGCCAGCCGCGGAACCGGACAGGGCGGTAGGGAAGCTTTCTTT
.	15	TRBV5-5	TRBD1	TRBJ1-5	CASSLGARGSQPQHF	TGTGCCAGCAGCTTGGGGGCCAGGGGGTCACAGCCCCAGCATTTT
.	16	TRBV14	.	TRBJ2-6	CASSPPYSPGANVLTF	TGTGCCAGCAGCCCCCCTTATAGCCCTGGGGCCAACGTCCTGACTTTC
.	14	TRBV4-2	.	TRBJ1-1	CASSFYREYTEAFF	TGTGCCAGCAGCTTCTATCGGGAATACACTGAAGCTTTCTTT
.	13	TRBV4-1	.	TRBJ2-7	CASSQLPSYEQYF	TGCGCCAGCAGCCAGCTTCCCAGCTACGAGCAGTACTTC